Below, one T cell receptor (beta chain) is given with its context. The antigen remains unidentified. This sample is part of a study of cytomegalovirus exposure and HLA in healthy donors. The PCR used 60 Vbeta and 13 Jbeta primers. The data were produced by immunoSEQ multiplex PCR, yet TCRdb's version contains in-frame clones alone and is incomplete. The sample holds 90,000 to 110,000 clones, about three quarters seen once. Study-wide results and limits: Testing in vitro showed a few CMV-associated chains specific for CMV antigens.

The germline gives CDR1 MNHNY, CDR2 SVGAGI (reference sequence). There are 12 residues in the CDR3. Trimming cost V 6 bases and J 3 bases, with 5 bases left between them. Sample: PBMCs. This clonotype was sampled from a male donor in good health and CMV-seronegative. The rearrangement joins TRBV6-6 to TRBJ2-2; no firm D call. The CDR3 nucleotides read TGTGCCAGCAGACCGGACACCGGGGAGCTGTTTTTT. This encodes CASRPDTGELFF.